The clone carrying this T cell receptor (beta chain) has only one observation. The data originate from a study of blood T cell repertoires in COVID-19. The overall study: The study drew acute and convalescent COVID-19 samples from the United States, Italy and Spain.

The protocol was immunoSEQ multiplex PCR, while the TCRdb copy is restricted to in-frame clones and leaves out a portion. The data hold roughly 150,000 clones, with roughly 85% observed a single time. Germline CDR1 and CDR2: SGHTA and FQGTGA. This CDR3 is 15 amino acids long. Trimming removed 2 bases from V and 0 bases from J, with 9 bases in between. The chain uses TRBV7-3 and TRBJ2-3; possible D gene TRBD2, 5 bases. Sequenced material: PBMCs or T cells enriched from blood (not recorded which). This receptor was obtained from a woman aged 70-85 years in a cohort exposed to, infected with or recovered from COVID-19 (not recorded which). CDR3 protein: CASSLHGGSTDTQYF. The CDR3 coding sequence is TGTGCCAGCAGCTTACATGGCGGGAGCACAGATACGCAGTATTTT.